A selection of T cell receptor beta chains follows, all from one sample in a study of read filtering for tumor transcriptome and immune sequencing. TCRdb used MiXCR to reprocess the reads, holding one entry per CDR3 protein. The sample records approximately 45,000 distinct CDR3 sequences, about 20% being singletons. Sequencing was done on a sample of a population of CD138-negative cells sorted from bone marrow. Receptors were obtained from a donor aged 40 or older with multiple myeloma. CDR3s include the opening cysteine and the closing phenylalanine or tryptophan. The order of the fields is J gene, V gene, D gene, clone size, CDR3 DNA, CDR3 protein. D genes are given only for firm matches. Expanded clones are given a class, and other clones once, few, many or no size at all.

j_gene: TRBJ2-7; v_gene: TRBV30; d_gene: TRBD2; abundance: many; CDR3nt: TGTGCCTGGAGTTCCCCCAGAACTAGCGGGAAATACGAGCAGTACTTC; CDR3aa: CAWSSPRTSGKYEQYF
j_gene: TRBJ2-2; v_gene: TRBV29-1; d_gene: NA; abundance: many; CDR3nt: TGCAGCGTCCTGGGGCTAGCGAGCACCGGGGAGCTGTTTTTT; CDR3aa: CSVLGLASTGELFF
j_gene: TRBJ2-3; v_gene: TRBV18; d_gene: NA; abundance: NA; CDR3nt: TGTGCCAGCTCACCAGGCCCCCCGTCGCCAGACACGCAGAATTTT; CDR3aa: CASSPGPPSPDTQNF
j_gene: TRBJ1-5; v_gene: TRBV7-2; d_gene: NA; abundance: many; CDR3nt: TGTGCCAGCAGCTCCGTGAGGGTCAATCAGCCCCAGCATTTT; CDR3aa: CASSSVRVNQPQHF
j_gene: TRBJ2-1; v_gene: TRBV4-1; d_gene: TRBD2; abundance: NA; CDR3nt: TGCGCCAACAGCCAAGACACCTTATATTTGAGGACTAGCGGGAGGTATGAGCAGTTCTTC; CDR3aa: CANSQDTLYLRTSGRYEQFF
j_gene: TRBJ2-1; v_gene: TRBV7-2; d_gene: NA; abundance: NA; CDR3nt: TGTGCCAGCAGCTTAGTAGGGACCAATGAGGAGTTCTTC; CDR3aa: CASSLVGTNEEFF
j_gene: TRBJ2-5; v_gene: TRBV20-1; d_gene: NA; abundance: many; CDR3nt: TGCAGTGCTAGAGATGGCGGGGGCGAGGAGACCCAGTACTTC; CDR3aa: CSARDGGGEETQYF
j_gene: TRBJ1-5; v_gene: TRBV2; d_gene: TRBD1; abundance: NA; CDR3nt: TGTGCCAGCAGCGGACAGGGTTTAGGGCCGCCCCAGCATTTT; CDR3aa: CASSGQGLGPPQHF
j_gene: TRBJ2-1; v_gene: TRBV18; d_gene: TRBD1; abundance: many; CDR3nt: TGTGCCAGCTCACCGCCGGGACAGTACTACAATGAGCAGTTCTTC; CDR3aa: CASSPPGQYYNEQFF
j_gene: TRBJ2-3; v_gene: TRBV27; d_gene: NA; abundance: NA; CDR3nt: TGTGCCAGCAGTTTGGGGAGCGGCCCTACAACAGATACGCAGTATTTT; CDR3aa: CASSLGSGPTTDTQYF
j_gene: TRBJ1-5; v_gene: TRBV2; d_gene: NA; abundance: many; CDR3nt: TGTGCCAGCAGTGAGCAGGGTTATAGCAATCAGCCCCAGCATTTT; CDR3aa: CASSEQGYSNQPQHF
j_gene: TRBJ2-1; v_gene: TRBV3-1; d_gene: NA; abundance: many; CDR3nt: TGTGCCAGCAGCCAAGCGGAGATGTACAATGAGCAGTTCTTC; CDR3aa: CASSQAEMYNEQFF
j_gene: TRBJ2-3; v_gene: TRBV7-3; d_gene: TRBD1; abundance: many; CDR3nt: TGTGCCAGCAGCGATCCGACAGGGCCAGATACGCAGTATTTT; CDR3aa: CASSDPTGPDTQYF
j_gene: TRBJ2-2; v_gene: TRBV9; d_gene: TRBD1; abundance: many; CDR3nt: TGTGCCAGCAGCGTAGAGGAAGGGGGCCCGGCCGGGGAGCTGTTTTTT; CDR3aa: CASSVEEGGPAGELFF
j_gene: TRBJ1-5; v_gene: TRBV20-1; d_gene: NA; abundance: NA; CDR3nt: TGCAGTGCTATAGACACCAGCAATCGGCCCCAGCATTTT; CDR3aa: CSAIDTSNRPQHF
j_gene: TRBJ1-1; v_gene: TRBV14; d_gene: NA; abundance: NA; CDR3nt: TGTGCCAGCAGCCAAGTCACGTACACTGAAGCTTTCTTT; CDR3aa: CASSQVTYTEAFF
j_gene: TRBJ2-1; v_gene: TRBV25-1; d_gene: TRBD2; abundance: many; CDR3nt: TGTGCCAGCAGTGAAGCGGGCGGGAGCGTATCGGGATCCTACAATGAGCAGTTCTTC; CDR3aa: CASSEAGGSVSGSYNEQFF
j_gene: TRBJ2-2; v_gene: TRBV30; d_gene: TRBD2; abundance: NA; CDR3nt: TGTGCCTGGAGTGGGGCAGCGGGAAGAACCGGGGAGCTGTTTTTT; CDR3aa: CAWSGAAGRTGELFF
j_gene: TRBJ2-2; v_gene: TRBV6-5; d_gene: TRBD1; abundance: many; CDR3nt: TGTGCCAGCAGTGAAACAGGGGCCGGGGAGCTGTTTTTT; CDR3aa: CASSETGAGELFF
j_gene: TRBJ2-1; v_gene: TRBV7-3; d_gene: TRBD2; abundance: many; CDR3nt: TGTGCCAGCAGCTTCTATAGCGGGAGGGGGCCGACTGAGCAGTTCTTC; CDR3aa: CASSFYSGRGPTEQFF
j_gene: TRBJ1-6; v_gene: TRBV2; d_gene: NA; abundance: many; CDR3nt: TGTGCCAGCAGTGAAGATGGGCAGGGAGGATCACCCCTCCACTTT; CDR3aa: CASSEDGQGGSPLHF
j_gene: TRBJ1-5; v_gene: TRBV6-2/TRBV6-3; d_gene: NA; abundance: many; CDR3nt: TGTGCCAGCAGGCAATTGAGGCATAGCAATCAGCCCCAGCATTTT; CDR3aa: CASRQLRHSNQPQHF
j_gene: TRBJ1-4; v_gene: TRBV20-1; d_gene: NA; abundance: many; CDR3nt: TGCAGTGCTAGAAGTAATAATCCCAGGGATTGGGAAAAACTGTTTTTT; CDR3aa: CSARSNNPRDWEKLFF